The 26 T cell receptor beta chains reported below all come from one sample, sequenced in a study of CD8 T cells in ankylosing spondylitis. Findings and caveats of the study: In ankylosing spondylitis blood, a motif of roughly eight highly homologous TCR beta variants appeared characteristic.

The antigens these receptors bind are not known. Using its own MiXCR run on the 5' RACE reads, TCRdb lists one record per CDR3 protein. Of about 420,000 distinct CDR3 sequences listed, about a fifth are singletons. Specimen: blood, either unsorted or a sorted T cell fraction (not recorded which). The receptor set was obtained from a male donor with ankylosing spondylitis.

This clonotype was counted at least ten times. The gene calls are TRBV19 and TRBJ2-3; D possibly matches TRBD1 or TRBD2 (5 bases each). V was shortened by 5 bases and J by 5 bases, with 14 bases between the two germline ends. Germline values: CDR1 LNHDA, CDR2 SQIVND (reference sequence). The CDR3 runs to 14 residues. CDR3 nucleotide sequence: TGTGCCAGTAGTCCCGGGGACGTCGGAGATACGCAGTATTTT. Translating it yields CASSPGDVGDTQYF. Full variable domain (rest looked up from reference TRBV19 and TRBJ2-3): DGGITQSPKYLFRKEGQNVTLSCEQNLNHDAMYWYRQDPGQGLRLIYYSQIVNDFQKGDIAEGYSVSREKKESFPLTVTSAQKNPTAFYLCASSPGDVGDTQYFGPGTRLTVL.

The V gene is TRBV25-1, the J gene TRBJ2-1; the match to TRBD2 covers 9 bases. J gave up 7 bases and V 2 bases, and 9 bases lay outside the gene matches. This CDR3 has 16 residues. Germline V gene lookup returns CDR1 MGHDK and CDR2 SYGVNS. The CDR3 spells CASSEISGGWGNEQFF. CDR3 bases: TGTGCCAGCAGTGAAATTAGCGGGGGCTGGGGGAATGAGCAGTTCTTC.

This clonotype was detected once. The V and J genes are TRBV24-1 and TRBJ2-7, with 7 bases identical to TRBD1. The CDR3 length is 11 residues. V trimming: 10 bases; J trimming: 4 bases; junction bases outside the gene matches: 3. In germline, CDR1 is KGHDR, CDR2 SFDVKD. CDR3 protein: CATIRGYEQYF. The CDR3 DNA reads TGTGCCACGATCAGGGGGTACGAGCAGTACTTC.

This clonotype was observed a handful of times. The rearrangement uses TRBV11-2 and TRBJ2-1; TRBD1 might be the D (6 bases). Deletions cut 4 bases from V and 10 bases from J, with 8 bases between. Germline V gene data show CDR1 as SGHAT and CDR2 as FQNNGV. The CDR3 is 11 residues long. CDR3 coding DNA: TGTGCCAGCAGCTATGGGGGCGAGCAGTTCTTC. Translation: CASSYGGEQFF.

V and J are TRBV5-1 and TRBJ1-2; D possibly corresponds to TRBD1 (6 bases). CDR1 and CDR2 from the germline V gene are SGHRS and YFSETQ. The CDR3 totals 14 residues. The V end was cut by 4 bases, the J end by 4 bases, with 14 bases between. In DNA form, the CDR3 reads TGCGCCAGCAGCACCCCACAGGGAACCTATGGCTACACCTTC. It encodes CASSTPQGTYGYTF.

This clonotype was observed many times. The gene calls are TRBV6-1 and TRBJ2-5, with 7 bases that match TRBD1. CDR1 and CDR2 (germline): MNHNS, SASEGT. CDR3 length: 14 residues. V gave up 6 bases and J gave up 4 bases; unmatched junction bases: 8. CDR3 sequence: CASRTGTVTETQYF. For the CDR3, the DNA is TGTGCCAGCAGGACCGGGACAGTTACAGAGACCCAGTACTTC.

As DNA, the CDR3 is TGCGCCAGCAGCTCACTTCAGGGGGTCGGCGAGCAGTACTTC. Amino acids: CASSSLQGVGEQYF. This rearrangement joins TRBV5-1 to TRBJ2-7; 7 bases match TRBD1. CDR3 length: 14 amino acids. V lost 3 bases to trimming and J lost 6 bases; unmatched junction nucleotides: 9. CDR1 and CDR2 from the germline V gene are SGHRS and YFSETQ.

This clonotype was observed a few times. This chain joins TRBV28 and TRBJ2-3; 8 nucleotides line up with TRBD2. The germline CDR1 and CDR2 sequences are MDHEN and SYDVKM. Trimming at V came to 6 bases and at J to 2 bases, leaving 19 bases not matched to a gene. This CDR3 is 19 amino acids long. CDR3 DNA sequence: TGTGCCAGCAGCTCTCAGATTGAAGGGCGGGGGGACCACACAGATACGCAGTATTTT. It codes for CASSSQIEGRGDHTDTQYF.

V is TRBV19 and J is TRBJ2-2, with D possibly being TRBD2 (6 bases). Trimming removed 3 bases from V and 6 bases from J, with 14 bases in between. Germline lookup yields CDR1 LNHDA and CDR2 SQIVND (reference sequence). The CDR3 sequence is 15 residues long. The CDR3 loop is CASSMGRAGSGELFF. DNA of the CDR3: TGTGCCAGTAGTATGGGACGGGCGGGATCCGGGGAGCTGTTTTTT.

This sequence joins TRBV4-2 and TRBJ2-7, with D possibly matching TRBD2 (6 bases). V was trimmed by 0 bases and J by 7 bases, leaving 25 bases between them. Germline V gene data show CDR1 as LGHNA and CDR2 as YNFKEQ. The CDR3 spans 18 residues. The CDR3 sequence is CASSQEGGSVADFREQYF. CDR3 coding DNA: TGTGCCAGCAGCCAAGAGGGTGGGAGCGTAGCGGACTTTAGGGAGCAGTACTTC.

This clonotype was seen ten or more times. The rearrangement joins TRBV5-1 to TRBJ1-2, with 7 positions matching TRBD1. The CDR3 consists of 13 residues. Germline V gene sequence: CDR1 SGHRS, CDR2 YFSETQ. V gave up 0 bases and J gave up 7 bases; unmatched junction bases: 3. The CDR3 spells CASSLGTGAGYTF. The CDR3 nucleotides read TGCGCCAGCAGCTTGGGGACAGGCGCTGGCTACACCTTC.

This clonotype occurred a few times. An end of the junction does not agree with germline; a read error may underlie this. The chain employs TRBV7-7 and TRBJ2-2; D gene uncertain. Per the germline V gene, CDR1 is SSHAT and CDR2 is FNYEAQ (reference sequence). CDR3 length: 14 amino acids. In nucleotides, the CDR3 is TGTGCTAGCAGCCCCGGGCCGGCAACCGGGGAGCTGTTTTTT. This sequence encodes CASSPGPATGELFF.

The chain uses TRBV7-3 and TRBJ2-1; D perhaps matches TRBD2 (6 bases). CDR1 and CDR2 (germline): SGHTA, FQGTGA. The CDR3 covers 13 residues. Trimming cost V 5 bases and J 3 bases, with 8 bases left between them. The CDR3 DNA is TGTGCCAGCAGCCTGGACTACTACAATGAGCAGTTCTTC. Amino acids: CASSLDYYNEQFF.

The chain combines TRBV7-2 with TRBJ2-4; D possibly corresponds to TRBD2 (6 bases). The V gene lost 2 bases and the J gene lost 1 base, with 9 bases spanning the gap. The CDR3 spans 15 residues. Germline CDR1 is SGHTA and CDR2 is FQGNSA. CDR3 protein: CASSLNGGAKNIQYF. For the CDR3, the DNA is TGTGCCAGCAGCTTAAACGGGGGTGCCAAAAACATTCAGTACTTC.

The chain couples TRBV18 to TRBJ2-7; TRBD2 is a possible D gene (6 bases). V was pared by 0 bases and J by 3 bases, with 12 bases between. CDR3 length: 15 amino acids. The V gene's germline CDR1 is KGHSH and CDR2 LQKENI. CDR3 residues: CASSPPGGSGYEQYF. The CDR3 coding sequence is TGTGCCAGCTCACCACCGGGGGGTAGCGGCTACGAGCAGTACTTC.

The CDR3 loop reads CATGPTTSQETQYF. DNA of the CDR3: TGTGCCACCGGACCCACTACGTCCCAAGAGACCCAGTACTTC. The V and J genes are TRBV24-1 and TRBJ2-5; D unclear. CDR3 length: 14 residues. The germline V gene encodes CDR1 KGHDR and CDR2 SFDVKD. Trimming left V 9 bases short and J 1 base short, with 14 bases between.

As for this clonotype: One junction end disagrees with the germline gene, perhaps due to a read error. The chain couples TRBV7-9 to TRBJ2-2; 8 nucleotides line up with TRBD2. The germline gives CDR1 SEHNR, CDR2 FQNEAQ (reference sequence). The CDR3 is made up of 17 amino acids. The CDR3 sequence: CATSSPPGGPNTGELFF. CDR3 in DNA: TGTGCCACCAGCTCCCCTCCGGGAGGGCCGAACACCGGGGAGCTGTTTTTT.

The rearrangement joins TRBV4-3 to TRBJ1-2; a possible D gene is TRBD1 (6 bases). V was cut by 4 bases and J by 5 bases, with 14 bases left in between. CDR3 length: 14 residues. Germline V gives CDR1 LGHNA, CDR2 YSLEER. The CDR3 protein is CASSPTGAEYGYTF. The CDR3 DNA reads TGCGCCAGCAGCCCGACAGGCGCAGAGTATGGCTACACCTTC.

This clonotype was found many times. V gene TRBV29-1 combines with J gene TRBJ2-5; weak D call: TRBD1 (6 bases). Trimming cost V 7 bases and J 1 base, with 13 bases left between them. Germline CDR1 is SQVTM and CDR2 is ANQGSEA. The CDR3 length is 13 residues. The CDR3 here is CSGRDIVQETQYF. In DNA, the CDR3 is TGCAGCGGCCGGGACATCGTCCAAGAGACCCAGTACTTC.

The chain recombines TRBV7-6 with TRBJ2-5, with 7 bases that match TRBD1. Germline CDR1 reads SGHVS; CDR2 reads FNYEAQ. The V and J ends lost 5 bases and 1 base, in that order; junction bases with no gene match: 4. This CDR3 has 14 amino acids. The CDR3 sequence: CASSTGTAQETQYF. CDR3 nucleotides: TGTGCCAGCAGCACGGGGACAGCCCAAGAGACCCAGTACTTC. The complete variable domain, with remaining parts taken from reference TRBV7-6 and TRBJ2-5, reads GAGVSQSPRYKVTKRGQDVALRCDPISGHVSLYWYRQALGQGPEFLTYFNYEAQQDKSGLPNDRFSAERPEGSISTLTIQRTEQRDSAMYRCASSTGTAQETQYFGPGTRLLVL.

The chain is built from TRBV6-2 or TRBV6-3 and TRBJ2-1, with TRBD2 as a possible D gene (6 bases). The CDR3 is 13 residues long. Germline-derived CDR1 and CDR2 are MNHEY and SVGEGT. Between the trimmed V and J ends, which lost 8 bases and 4 bases, there was a span of 12 bases. For the CDR3, the DNA is TGTGCCAGCGGACGGGAGTCGTACAATGAGCAGTTCTTC. Its protein is CASGRESYNEQFF.

V usage is TRBV5-1 and J usage is TRBJ1-1, with a possible D match to TRBD1 (5 bases). Per germline, CDR1 SGHRS and CDR2 YFSETQ. The CDR3 has 16 residues. V was pared by 4 bases and J by 1 base, with 17 bases between. The CDR3 sequence: CASSVGTASGNTEAFF. The CDR3 DNA follows: TGCGCCAGCAGCGTAGGGACTGCCTCGGGGAACACTGAAGCTTTCTTT.

This clonotype was observed many times. This chain connects TRBV5-1 to TRBJ2-1; D unresolved. This CDR3 is 12 amino acids long. Germline CDR1 SGHRS, CDR2 YFSETQ. V was clipped by 4 bases and J by 7 bases, with 9 bases between them. The chain's CDR3 is CASSDMLNEQFF. CDR3 nucleotides: TGCGCCAGCAGCGACATGTTGAATGAGCAGTTCTTC.

This clonotype was recorded a few times. The chain links TRBV20-1 to TRBJ2-7; 7 bases match TRBD2. Trimming took 2 bases from V and 0 from J; bases not matched to a gene: 4. This CDR3 spans 14 amino acids. Germline CDR1 DFQATT, CDR2 SNEGSKA (reference sequence). The CDR3, as DNA: TGCAGTGCTAGACCGGCTAGCGGCTCCTACGAGCAGTACTTC. Translating it yields CSARPASGSYEQYF.

V and J are TRBV2 and TRBJ2-6; D gene unclear. Deletions cut 3 bases from V and 0 bases from J, with 9 bases between. The CDR3 runs 16 residues. In germline, CDR1 is SNHLY, CDR2 FYNNEI. CDR3 nucleotide sequence: TGTGCCAGCAGTGAGGGCAGGAGCTCTGGGGCCAACGTCCTGACTTTC. It translates to CASSEGRSSGANVLTF.

This chain connects TRBV2 to TRBJ2-7; 10 bases line up with TRBD1. The CDR3 runs 15 residues. Per germline, CDR1 SNHLY and CDR2 FYNNEI. The junction had 8 bases not matched to a gene; V was cut back by 6 bases and J by 3 bases. CDR3 DNA sequence: TGTGCCAGCAGCCCAGACGGACAGGGGGTCTACGAGCAGTACTTC. This codes for CASSPDGQGVYEQYF.